These 21 T cell receptor beta chains share one sample of origin, sequenced in a study of T cells in localized non-small cell lung cancer. Produced via immunoSEQ multiplex PCR; TCRdb's table is partial and in-frame only. The sample includes approximately 150,000 clones, around 92% seen only once; the top ten take approximately 1.5%. The source was peripheral blood, collected before any cancer treatment. These receptors all stem from a female donor of 60 years or more with stage I lung adenocarcinoma.

J is TRBJ1-1 and V is TRBV15; unclear D gene. Trimming pared 0 bases from V and 12 bases from J, leaving 17 bases between. This CDR3 has 14 residues. Germline CDR1 is LNHNV and CDR2 is YYDKDF (reference sequence). CDR3 bases: TGTGCCACCAGCAGAGATCTGTGGGTGCCCCTATCTTTCTTT. The encoded protein is CATSRDLWVPLSFF.

The rearrangement uses TRBV2 and TRBJ2-3, with 9 bases matching TRBD2. The CDR3 is 13 amino acids. Germline V gives CDR1 SNHLY, CDR2 FYNNEI. After removal of 9 bases from V and 5 bases from J, the junction contained 6 bases not matched to a gene. CDR3 in DNA: TGTGCCAGAGCGGGAGGCCGGGGAGATACGCAGTATTTT. Its translation is CARAGGRGDTQYF. The entire variable domain, with the rest obtained from reference TRBV2 and TRBJ2-3, is as follows: EPEVTQTPSHQVTQMGQEVILRCVPISNHLYFYWYRQILGQKVEFLVSFYNNEISEKSEIFDDQFSVERPDGSNFTLKIRSTKLEDSAMYFCARAGGRGDTQYFGPGTRLTVL.

This clone was seen once. The chain links TRBV7-7 to TRBJ2-5; D tentatively reads TRBD1 or TRBD2 (5 bases each). The CDR3 is 15 residues long. The germline V gene has CDR1 SSHAT and CDR2 FNYEAQ (reference sequence). Trimming shortened V by 4 bases and J by 5 bases, and 17 bases separated the two germline ends. The CDR3 spells CASSSRGNGVETQYF. DNA for the CDR3: TGTGCCAGCAGCTCCCGGGGCAACGGTGTGGAGACCCAGTACTTC.

V gene TRBV5-1 combines with J gene TRBJ2-5, with unresolved D. With 4 bases removed from V and 4 bases from J, the gap between germline ends came to 8 bases. Looked up from germline, CDR1 is SGHRS and CDR2 is YFSETQ. This CDR3 contains 12 residues. As DNA, the CDR3 is TGCGCCAGCAGCCTCCCTCTAGAGACCCAGTACTTC. This codes for CASSLPLETQYF.

This sequence joins TRBV4-1 and TRBJ2-3, with D possibly being TRBD2 (5 bases). Germline V gene sequence: CDR1 MGHRA, CDR2 YSYEKL. Trimming pared 1 base from V and 4 bases from J, leaving 15 bases between. CDR3 length: 16 amino acids. The CDR3 protein is CASSQVRSSSPDTQYF. The CDR3 region has the DNA TGCGCCAGCAGCCAAGTACGTTCTAGCTCCCCAGATACGCAGTATTTT.

The chain couples TRBV7-2 to TRBJ1-5; D possibly corresponds to TRBD1 (5 bases). Deletions cut 5 bases from V and 6 bases from J, with 17 bases between. The CDR3 has 15 amino acids. CDR1 and CDR2 (germline): SGHTA, FQGNSA. The CDR3 is CASSGQLLGSQPQHF. The CDR3 nucleotides read TGTGCCAGCAGCGGACAACTCCTCGGGAGTCAGCCCCAGCATTTT.

The gene calls are TRBV7-8 and TRBJ1-3; D is undetermined. CDR1 is SGHVS, CDR2 FQNEAQ, per germline. The germline V and J ends were trimmed by 1 base and 0 bases, with 7 bases remaining between them. This CDR3 contains 15 residues. The CDR3 region has the DNA TGTGCCAGCAGCTTAGAGACGTACTCTGGAAACACCATATATTTT. Protein product: CASSLETYSGNTIYF.

This clone was seen a single time. The chain recombines TRBV5-4 with TRBJ2-1; 7 bases agree with TRBD2. The CDR3 length is 13 residues. The germline CDR1 and CDR2 sequences are SGHNT and YYREEE (reference sequence). The junction had 9 bases not matched to a gene; V was cut back by 10 bases and J by 5 bases. Here the CDR3 DNA reads TGTGCCGGTGAGGGGACTAACGACAATGAGCAGTTCTTC. It is translated as CAGEGTNDNEQFF.

V is TRBV27 and J is TRBJ1-2; D not certain. In germline, CDR1 is MNHEY, CDR2 SMNVEV (reference sequence). The CDR3 is 13 amino acids. V was clipped by 1 base and J by 8 bases, with 11 bases between them. The CDR3 sequence: CASSLFVYSGYTF. CDR3 coding DNA: TGTGCCAGCAGTTTATTTGTGTACTCCGGCTACACCTTC.

The gene calls are TRBV11-1 and TRBJ2-7; D gene unclear. The CDR3 consists of 13 residues. V lost 4 bases and J lost 0, with 7 bases in between. CDR1 is SGHAT, CDR2 FQDESV, per germline (reference sequence). For the CDR3, the DNA is TGTGCCAGCAGCTCACGACACTCCTACGAGCAGTACTTC. Residues: CASSSRHSYEQYF.

V and J are TRBV7-9 and TRBJ2-1; the D gene is possibly TRBD1 (7 bases). The CDR3 sequence is 15 residues long. CDR1 and CDR2 (germline): SEHNR, FQNEAQ (reference sequence). With 4 bases removed from V and 9 bases from J, the gap between germline ends came to 19 bases. In DNA, the CDR3 is TGTGCCAGCAGCTCGGCGGGACAGACAAACCCTGAGCAGTTCTTC. It specifies CASSSAGQTNPEQFF. The full variable domain, its missing parts supplied by reference TRBV7-9 and TRBJ2-1, is DTGVSQNPRHKITKRGQNVTFRCDPISEHNRLYWYRQTLGQGPEFLTYFQNEAQLEKSRLLSDRFSAERPKGSFSTLEIQRTEQGDSAMYLCASSSAGQTNPEQFFGPGTRLTVL.

The CDR3 loop reads CASSSGLAGPYEQFF. CDR3 nucleotide sequence: TGTGCCAGCAGCTCGGGACTAGCGGGACCCTATGAGCAGTTCTTC. The V and J genes are TRBV5-5 and TRBJ2-1; the match to TRBD2 covers 13 bases. The V segment lost 3 bases and the J segment 8 bases; nucleotides outside the gene matches: 5. This CDR3 region has 15 residues. Per germline, CDR1 SGHKS and CDR2 YYEKEE (reference sequence).

This chain connects TRBV27 to TRBJ1-2, with TRBD1 identical over 7 bases. Trimming cost V 6 bases and J 4 bases; bases outside gene matches: 11. Germline-derived CDR1 and CDR2 are MNHEY and SMNVEV (reference sequence). The CDR3 totals 15 residues. The CDR3: CASRWTGGGPYGYTF. CDR3 DNA: TGTGCCAGCAGATGGACAGGCGGAGGCCCCTATGGCTACACCTTC.

The chain joins TRBV19 to TRBJ2-1; 8 nucleotides line up with TRBD1. This CDR3 comprises 16 residues. The ends lost 4 bases at V and 8 bases at J; junction bases unmatched: 13. Per germline, CDR1 LNHDA and CDR2 SQIVND (reference sequence). CDR3 coding DNA: TGTGCCAGTAGTAGCCAGGGGGCAGGATGGGTCTATGAGCAGTTCTTC. Its protein is CASSSQGAGWVYEQFF.

This chain joins TRBV7-9 and TRBJ2-6, with D perhaps matching TRBD1 (5 bases). CDR3 length: 17 amino acids. CDR1 and CDR2 (germline): SEHNR, FQNEAQ (reference sequence). Trimming left V 1 base short and J 0 bases short, with 10 bases between. CDR3: CASSLEGPFSGANVLTF. CDR3 nucleotide sequence: TGTGCCAGCAGCTTAGAGGGGCCCTTCTCTGGGGCCAACGTCCTGACTTTC.

The rearrangement joins TRBV20-1 to TRBJ2-1; D not resolved. This CDR3 is built from 10 residues. Deletions cut 3 bases from V and 8 bases from J, with 5 bases between. Germline V gives CDR1 DFQATT, CDR2 SNEGSKA (reference sequence). The CDR3 reads CSASHHEQFF. CDR3 DNA: TGCAGTGCTAGTCACCATGAGCAGTTCTTC.

The V gene is TRBV20-1, the J gene TRBJ2-5; D not resolved. The CDR3 loop spans 10 amino acids. CDR1 is DFQATT, CDR2 SNEGSKA, per germline (reference sequence). The V end lost 5 bases, the J end lost 4 bases, and 5 bases lay between the germline ends. CDR3 sequence: CSAVRETQYF. The CDR3 region has the DNA TGCAGTGCTGTAAGAGAGACCCAGTACTTC.

The rearrangement links TRBV28 to TRBJ1-5, with TRBD1 identical over 7 bases. With 6 bases clipped from V and 6 bases from J, the junction kept 2 bases outside the gene matches. The V gene's germline CDR1 is MDHEN and CDR2 SYDVKM. The CDR3 contains 12 residues. CDR3 region: CASSTGVQPQHF. The CDR3 DNA reads TGTGCCAGCAGCACAGGGGTTCAGCCCCAGCATTTT.

The chain is built from TRBV5-1 and TRBJ1-2, with 7 bases lining up with TRBD1. V lost 1 base, J lost 7 bases, and 4 bases stayed unmatched. This CDR3 contains 13 residues. The V gene's germline CDR1 is SGHRS and CDR2 YFSETQ. DNA of the CDR3: TGCGCCAGCAGCTTGACAGGGGCACTTGGCTACACCTTC. This sequence encodes CASSLTGALGYTF.

V and J are TRBV19 and TRBJ2-7; perhaps TRBD2 as D (5 bases). Looked up from germline, CDR1 is LNHDA and CDR2 is SQIVND (reference sequence). The CDR3 length is 18 residues. Trimming took off 4 bases at V and 2 bases at J, with 24 bases between the two ends. This chain's CDR3 is CASSRGVQSAIITYEQYF. For the CDR3, the DNA is TGTGCCAGTAGTAGGGGAGTACAGTCTGCCATAATCACCTACGAGCAGTACTTC.

The chain has TRBV11-2 and TRBJ2-7; 8 nucleotides line up with TRBD2. CDR3 size: 13 residues. The trim removed 8 bases at V and 7 bases at J, leaving 10 bases unmatched. CDR1 SGHAT and CDR2 FQNNGV come from the germline V gene. CDR3: CASCGGPIYEQYF. The CDR3 nucleotides read TGTGCCAGCTGCGGGGGGCCGATTTATGAGCAGTACTTC.